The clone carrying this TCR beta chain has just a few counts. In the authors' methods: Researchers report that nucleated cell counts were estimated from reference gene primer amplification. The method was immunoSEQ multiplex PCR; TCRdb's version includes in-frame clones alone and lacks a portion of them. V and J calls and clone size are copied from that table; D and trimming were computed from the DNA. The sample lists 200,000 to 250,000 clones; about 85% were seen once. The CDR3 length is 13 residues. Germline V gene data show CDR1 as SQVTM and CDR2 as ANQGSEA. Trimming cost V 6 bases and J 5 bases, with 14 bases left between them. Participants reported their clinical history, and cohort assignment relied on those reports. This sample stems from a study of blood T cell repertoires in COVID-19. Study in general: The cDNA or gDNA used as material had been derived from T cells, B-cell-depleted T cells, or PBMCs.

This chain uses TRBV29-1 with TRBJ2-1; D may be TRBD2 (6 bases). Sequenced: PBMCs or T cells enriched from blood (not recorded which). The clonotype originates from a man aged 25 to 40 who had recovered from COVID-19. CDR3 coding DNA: TGCAGCGTGGGCCCAGGCGGGGACAATGAGCAGTTCTTC. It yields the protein CSVGPGGDNEQFF.